The T cell receptor beta chain under discussion was sequenced for a study of breast tumors, draining lymph nodes, adjacent tissues. Regarding the study as a whole: Data only fit, rather than demonstrated, lymph node origin of most tumor T cells. Compared with lymph nodes, tumors were less diverse; compared with nontumor tissue, more. Most tumor T cells seemingly derive from lymph node, then expand in tumor.

MiXCR, run by TCRdb on the multiplex PCR reads, gives a single entry per CDR3 protein. The table has about 300,000 distinct CDR3 sequences, roughly 31% seen once. CDR3 length: 13 amino acids. V lost 3 bases, J lost 4 bases, and 1 base stayed unmatched. Breast cancer patients provided tissue from their axillary draining lymph nodes. This clonotype was found a few times. The target antigen is unknown. A much larger clone is a single base away; this may be a read error. The V and J genes are TRBV12-3 or TRBV12-4 and TRBJ2-7, with TRBD1 matching over 9 bases. The specimen sequenced was axillary lymph node tissue. This receptor was obtained from a female donor with breast cancer. Some clones in this sample may be carry-over from other donors' samples. The DNA of the CDR3 is TGTGCCAGCAGTTTCGGGACAGGGTACGAGCAGTACTTC. It codes for CASSFGTGYEQYF.